This TCR beta chain was observed in a study of cytomegalovirus exposure and HLA in healthy donors. The CDR3 spans 18 residues. CDR1 is SGHRS, CDR2 YFSETQ, per germline. Details on this clone: Its target is not known. Its ends do not fully match the called genes, so a read error is possible.

Study-wide points: The study put 150 or so TCR beta chains on its list as cytomegalovirus-associated. Most observed TCR sequences were rare, whereas some public TCRs were detected in many donors. Prior analysis indicated that the majority of TCR beta V segments exhibited productivity approximately 87% or approximately 30% of the time. Several of the most significant clusters appeared linked to common viral pathogens, based on a later analysis.

Both 60 Vbeta primers and 13 Jbeta primers went into the PCR. Generated by immunoSEQ multiplex PCR, the TCRdb table keeps only in-frame clones and is missing some. This table has over 100,000 clones, 77% appearing once. Sample: PBMCs. The chain couples TRBV5-1 to TRBJ2-4; 8 bases match TRBD2. This TCR came from a man between 35 and 55 years old in good health and CMV-seropositive. The CDR3 nucleotides are TGCGCCAGCAGCTTGGCTCGAGATAGCGGGGTGACCAAAAACAGTCAGTACTTC. Translating gives CASSLARDSGVTKNSQYF.